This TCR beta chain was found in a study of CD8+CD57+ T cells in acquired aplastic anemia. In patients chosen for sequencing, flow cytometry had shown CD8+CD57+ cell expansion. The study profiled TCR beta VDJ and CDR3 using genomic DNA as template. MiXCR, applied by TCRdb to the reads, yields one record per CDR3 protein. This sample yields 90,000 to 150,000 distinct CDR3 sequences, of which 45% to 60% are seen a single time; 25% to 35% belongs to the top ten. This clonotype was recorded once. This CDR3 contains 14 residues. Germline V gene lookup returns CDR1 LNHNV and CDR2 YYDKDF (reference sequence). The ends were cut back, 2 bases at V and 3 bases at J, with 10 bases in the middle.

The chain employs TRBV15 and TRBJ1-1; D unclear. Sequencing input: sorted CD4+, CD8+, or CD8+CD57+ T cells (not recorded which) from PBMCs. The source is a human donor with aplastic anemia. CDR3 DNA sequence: TGTGCCACCAGCAGACCCTCAGAGTACACTGAAGCTTTCTTT. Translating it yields CATSRPSEYTEAFF.